This is a list of T cell receptor beta chains from one sample in a study of identical twins. Each CDR3 protein gets one entry after TCRdb re-called the 5' RACE reads with MiXCR. The data hold a few hundred thousand distinct CDR3 sequences, with under 20% observed a single time. Sequencing used naive T cells sorted from blood. All receptors come from a man aged 45-60 years in good health. Each CDR3 is given with its conserved first and last residue. Each record gives: D gene, J gene, clone size, V gene, CDR3 DNA, CDR3 protein. A D gene is named only where the DNA matches it firmly. The size field is filled for only some rows; it gives once, few, many or a size class.

>TRBD1|TRBJ2-2|few|TRBV12-3/TRBV12-4
TGTGCCAGTTCCACAGGGGGCGCGGGTCCCGGGGAGCTGTTTTTT
CASSTGGAGPGELFF
>.|TRBJ2-1|.|TRBV6-2/TRBV6-3
TGTGCCAGCAGTGAGGTTGTTCGTGAGCAGTTCTTC
CASSEVVREQFF
>TRBD1|TRBJ2-5|.|TRBV29-1
TGCAGCCTCCGACAGGGGGGGCGGGAGACCCAGTACTTC
CSLRQGGRETQYF
>TRBD1|TRBJ1-5|.|TRBV20-1
TGCAGTGCTAGAGGACAGGGGCGTTTTCGGAATCAGCCCCAGCATTTT
CSARGQGRFRNQPQHF
>.|TRBJ2-7|.|TRBV15
TGTGCCACCAGCAGAGCAGGGGACGAGCAGTACTTC
CATSRAGDEQYF
>TRBD1|TRBJ2-7|few|TRBV11-1
TGTGCCAGCAGCCCGGGGACAGGACGGGTCGAGCAGTACTTC
CASSPGTGRVEQYF
>TRBD2|TRBJ2-3|many|TRBV5-1
TGCGCCAGCAGCTTGCCGGGAGGGGGAGATACGCAGTATTTT
CASSLPGGGDTQYF
>TRBD1|TRBJ2-5|.|TRBV27
TGTGCCAGCAGTCCACTGGGACAGGGCCAAGAGACCCAGTACTTC
CASSPLGQGQETQYF
>.|TRBJ1-1|.|TRBV5-1
TGCGCCAGCAGCCCTAATGTTGGGGGGGGTACTGAAGCTTTCTTT
CASSPNVGGGTEAFF
>.|TRBJ2-4|.|TRBV28
TGTGCCAGCAGTTTATTTGTAGCTCTAGCCAAAAACATTCAGTACTTC
CASSLFVALAKNIQYF
>TRBD2|TRBJ2-5|few|TRBV11-2
TGTGCCAGCAGCTGGACTAGCGGGCACCAAGAGACCCAGTACTTC
CASSWTSGHQETQYF
>TRBD1|TRBJ1-3|few|TRBV6-2/TRBV6-3
TGTGCCAGCAGTTTCACCAGGGACAGGTCCTCTGGAAACACCATATATTTT
CASSFTRDRSSGNTIYF
>.|TRBJ2-7|many|TRBV9
TGTGCCAGCAGCGTAGGCCCCGCCGCCTACGAGCAGTACTTC
CASSVGPAAYEQYF
>TRBD2|TRBJ2-7|.|TRBV20-1
TGCAGTGCGCTTCAACTAGCGGGAGGGCCGCGGGAGCAGTACTTC
CSALQLAGGPREQYF
>TRBD2|TRBJ2-4|.|TRBV15
TGTGCCACCAGCAGTTTGCCATTAGCGGGCTTTGTGTTGGGCAAAAACATTCAGTACTTC
CATSSLPLAGFVLGKNIQYF
>.|TRBJ1-3|many|TRBV6-5
TGTGCCAGCAGTTACCAACCGACAGTCCAGCATGGAAACACCATATATTTT
CASSYQPTVQHGNTIYF
>TRBD2|TRBJ2-1|few|TRBV20-1
TGCAGTGCTAGTGCGGGGGGGCGCTACAATGAGCAGTTCTTC
CSASAGGRYNEQFF
>.|TRBJ2-2|.|TRBV30
TGTGCCTGGAGTGGGGGTGGCACCGGGGAGCTGTTTTTT
CAWSGGGTGELFF
>.|TRBJ2-7|.|TRBV12-3/TRBV12-4
TGTGCCAGCAGTTCTCTGTGGGGTGGGACTGATCCACTCTACGAGCAGTACTTC
CASSSLWGGTDPLYEQYF
>.|TRBJ1-2|.|TRBV28
TGTGCCAGCAGTTTGGGGTCGGGGGCGCTTGGCTACACCTTC
CASSLGSGALGYTF
>.|TRBJ1-2|many|TRBV18
TGTGCCAGCTCACGCCAGGGCAGATCTAACTATGGCTACACCTTC
CASSRQGRSNYGYTF
>.|TRBJ2-7|.|TRBV7-8
TGTGCCAGCAGACCAACCCGGGACAACGCCTACGAGCAGTACTTC
CASRPTRDNAYEQYF
>TRBD1|TRBJ2-7|many|TRBV5-1
TGCGCCAGCAGCTTGTGGGACAGGGTGTACGAGCAGTACTTC
CASSLWDRVYEQYF
>.|TRBJ2-7|many|TRBV29-1
TGCAGCGTTGCAATAACTCAGGGGTACGAGCAGTACTTC
CSVAITQGYEQYF
>.|TRBJ2-3|few|TRBV15
TGTGCCACCAGCAGAGAGGAGATATTTGGCACAGATACGCAGTATTTT
CATSREEIFGTDTQYF
>TRBD1|TRBJ1-2|.|TRBV12-3/TRBV12-4
TGTGCCAGCGGGGTAGGGGGCGCTAATAATGGCTACACCTTC
CASGVGGANNGYTF
>.|TRBJ2-7|many|TRBV10-2
TGCGCCAGCAGTGGGCTTTTAGCAGGCGAGCAGTACTTC
CASSGLLAGEQYF
>TRBD1|TRBJ2-2|.|TRBV7-8
TGTGCCAGCAGCTTAGCGATCGGGACAGGGGCACAAACCGGGGAGCTGTTTTTT
CASSLAIGTGAQTGELFF
>.|TRBJ2-7|.|TRBV18
TGTGCCAGCTCATCCCAGTGGGAGCAGTACTTC
CASSSQWEQYF
>.|TRBJ1-1|many|TRBV15
TGTGCCACCAGCCCAGCACTGAACACTGAAGCTTTCTTT
CATSPALNTEAFF
>TRBD1|TRBJ2-7|many|TRBV29-1
TGCAGCGTTGAACACCGGGACAGGGACTACGAGCAGTACTTC
CSVEHRDRDYEQYF
>.|TRBJ2-2|few|TRBV4-3
TGCGCTGAACGGTTGAGGGTAGGAGAGCTGTTTTTT
CAERLRVGELFF
>TRBD2|TRBJ2-1|many|TRBV5-1
TGCGCCAGCAGCTTGGGGACTAGCGGGCTAGACCATGAGCAGTTCTTC
CASSLGTSGLDHEQFF
>TRBD2|TRBJ2-5|many|TRBV20-1
TGCAGTGCTAGAGGACAGCGGGGGGTGATTGAGACCCAGTACTTC
CSARGQRGVIETQYF
>.|TRBJ2-1|.|TRBV7-9
TGTGCCAGCAGCCCCACATTGGGGAGCTCCTACAATGAGCAGTTCTTC
CASSPTLGSSYNEQFF
>.|TRBJ2-2|.|TRBV20-1
TGCAGTGCGGTACACCGTAACACCGGGGAGCTGTTTTTT
CSAVHRNTGELFF
>TRBD2|TRBJ2-5|many|TRBV16
TGTGCCAGCAGCCAACGGACTAGCGGGAGAGATGAGACCCAGTACTTC
CASSQRTSGRDETQYF
>.|TRBJ2-3|few|TRBV29-1
TGCAGCGTCGATCAGGGACTTTCGGGCACAGATACGCAGTATTTT
CSVDQGLSGTDTQYF
>.|TRBJ2-5|.|TRBV6-5
TGTGCCAGCACGGGCCCTCGGGAGACCCAGTACTTC
CASTGPRETQYF
>TRBD2|TRBJ2-3|.|TRBV4-2
TGTGCCAGCAGCCAAGGACTAGCGGGAGTAATAGATACGCAGTATTTT
CASSQGLAGVIDTQYF
>TRBD1|TRBJ1-5|many|TRBV20-1
TGCAGTGCTAGAGACCCAGGGGGCCTCAATCAGCCCCAGCATTTT
CSARDPGGLNQPQHF
>.|TRBJ1-4|many|TRBV5-4
TGTGCCAGCAGCTCTATCGGGGGTGAAAAACTGTTTTTT
CASSSIGGEKLFF
>.|TRBJ2-5|few|TRBV6-1
TGTGCCAGCAAGGGGGGGGGGCCGGGAGAGACCCAGTACTTC
CASKGGGPGETQYF
>TRBD2|TRBJ2-1|.|TRBV12-3/TRBV12-4
TGTGCCAGCAGTTTAGCAGCGGGGGGTAACAATGAGCAGTTCTTC
CASSLAAGGNNEQFF
>.|TRBJ1-5|many|TRBV6-6
TGTGCCAGCAGTTACTCGGCTGGGCAGCCCCAGCATTTT
CASSYSAGQPQHF
>.|TRBJ2-2|.|TRBV5-1
TGCGCCAGCAGCTTGGCCGAAACCGGGGAGCTGTTTTTT
CASSLAETGELFF
>.|TRBJ2-7|few|TRBV7-9
TGTGCCAGCAGCCTTGGGCTGATGAGCGAGCAGTACTTC
CASSLGLMSEQYF
>.|TRBJ1-1|.|TRBV11-2
TGTGCCAGCAGCGCAGACAGTAACACTGAAGCTTTCTTT
CASSADSNTEAFF
>.|TRBJ1-5|few|TRBV5-6
TGTGCCAGCAGTTTAGGAGGTTTTGGCAATCAGCCCCAGCATTTT
CASSLGGFGNQPQHF
>.|TRBJ2-1|.|TRBV20-1
TGCAGTGCTCCCCCCGCGGGGGCAAACAATGAGCAGTTCTTC
CSAPPAGANNEQFF
>.|TRBJ2-1|many|TRBV25-1
TGTGCCAGCAGTCCCCGGGAGTTCGGTGAGCAGTTCTTC
CASSPREFGEQFF
>TRBD1|TRBJ2-1|.|TRBV7-9
TGTGCCAGCAGCCGGACGGACAGGTACTCCTACAATGAGCAGTTCTTC
CASSRTDRYSYNEQFF
>.|TRBJ1-6|few|TRBV12-3/TRBV12-4
TGTGCCAGCAGCTCGGCCGGGGGCTCTAATTCACCCCTCCACTTT
CASSSAGGSNSPLHF
>TRBD1|TRBJ2-5|.|TRBV7-9
TGTGCCAGCAGCCCCCACGGGACAGGCAAAGAGACCCAGTACTTC
CASSPHGTGKETQYF
>.|TRBJ2-1|.|TRBV6-1
TGTGCCAGCAGTGAATTCGTAGGGGTCTCCTACAATGAGCAGTTCTTC
CASSEFVGVSYNEQFF
>TRBD1|TRBJ2-5|many|TRBV20-1
TGCAGTGGTGACAGGGTGAATCAAGAGACCCAGTACTTC
CSGDRVNQETQYF
>.|TRBJ1-1|.|TRBV5-1
TGCGCCAGCAGCTTCGACAGGAGCGAGGGTGAAGCTTTCTTT
CASSFDRSEGEAFF